The rows below give T cell receptor beta chains drawn from one sample of a study of molecular identifiers for immune sequencing clone quantification. TCRdb recomputed calls from the PCR reads with MiXCR, one row per CDR3 protein. The sample lists more than 300,000 distinct CDR3 sequences, about 21% occurring once. The sequenced material came from naive CD8+ T cells from blood, with Jurkat cell RNA spiked in. These TCRs come from a human donor in good health. Some libraries in this study had Jurkat cell RNA spiked in. The conserved cysteine and the conserved F or W are not part of the CDR3 here. D genes are given only for firm matches. Expanded clones are given a class, and other clones once, few, many or no size at all.

cdr3_length	clone_size	j_call	d_call	v_call	cdr3_aa
13	few	TRBJ2-1	NA	TRBV11-2	ASSSPWTENNEQF
13	many	TRBJ2-1	TRBD2	TRBV5-1	ASSRAGGPYNEQF
14	many	TRBJ2-5	NA	TRBV5-6	ASSLVRFVSQETQY
11	many	TRBJ1-1	TRBD1	TRBV4-3	ASSLHRGTEAF
16	NA	TRBJ2-1	TRBD2	TRBV3-1	ASSQLLTLAGNTDEQF
10	many	TRBJ2-7	NA	TRBV29-1	SVEDSSGEQY
12	many	TRBJ2-7	TRBD2	TRBV29-1	SVVVAGGPHEQY
13	NA	TRBJ2-1	TRBD2	TRBV7-6	ASSWQSGGNYEQF
10	few	TRBJ2-1	NA	TRBV7-2	ASSLGVNEQS
15	many	TRBJ1-4	TRBD1	TRBV11-2	ASSIHNGQGAVEELF
17	NA	TRBJ2-3	TRBD2	TRBV20-1	SAGKGLAGGPERRDTQY
11	many	TRBJ2-7	TRBD2	TRBV2	ASRRLAAYEQY
12	many	TRBJ1-1	NA	TRBV6-2/TRBV6-3	ASSPLPGSTEAF
11	many	TRBJ2-7	NA	TRBV4-1	ASSQTAAYEQY
12	many	TRBJ1-1	NA	TRBV5-6	ASSFMWANTEAF
14	NA	TRBJ1-1	NA	TRBV27	ASSLSRTGTNTEAF
13	NA	TRBJ1-5	NA	TRBV28	ASSFQGGVHQPQH
12	many	TRBJ2-1	NA	TRBV24-1	ATSDKLGGNEQF
9	many	TRBJ1-2	NA	TRBV28	ASTANYGYT
15	many	TRBJ1-1	NA	TRBV20-1	SAIGLKVQWENTEAF
12	NA	TRBJ1-2	NA	TRBV27	ASSLGHPSYGYT
14	many	TRBJ1-2	NA	TRBV7-9	ASSSPGSGGIYGYT
12	few	TRBJ2-7	NA	TRBV20-1	SAPGLLSSYEQY
12	NA	TRBJ2-7	TRBD1	TRBV30	AWIETGTGYEQY
10	NA	TRBJ1-2	NA	TRBV27	ASSGGVYGYT
15	many	TRBJ2-3	NA	TRBV7-2	ASSFLVVGISTDTQY
14	NA	TRBJ1-6	NA	TRBV2	ASSQITVAYNSPPH
11	NA	TRBJ1-4	NA	TRBV30	ALSRGAEEKLF
12	many	TRBJ1-1	NA	TRBV4-1	ASSKAGPTTEAF
11	many	TRBJ2-3	NA	TRBV3-1	ASRGGVTHTQY
13	few	TRBJ2-3	TRBD2	TRBV2	ARRGTSGTTDTQY
15	many	TRBJ1-1	NA	TRBV12-3/TRBV12-4	ASSFPGDVGGYTEAF
10	many	TRBJ1-1	NA	TRBV7-9	ASSLMSTEAF
13	many	TRBJ2-7	TRBD2	TRBV7-6	ASSFSSGGIYEQY
13	NA	TRBJ2-7	TRBD1	TRBV9	ASSVARDSEVEQY
14	NA	TRBJ1-5	NA	TRBV5-3	ASSPRGPYSNQPQR
14	many	TRBJ2-7	TRBD2	TRBV13	ASSYLAGGPLNEQY
13	NA	TRBJ2-7	NA	TRBV6-1	ASSVFSGTEDGQY
13	many	TRBJ1-5	NA	TRBV9	ASSVGGGDSQPQH
13	NA	TRBJ2-3	TRBD2	TRBV9	ASSVGTSATDAQY
14	many	TRBJ2-1	NA	TRBV7-2	ASSLVGHYGRDEQF